The clone carrying this TCR beta chain was seen many times. The target antigen is unknown. The data originate from a study of T cells in Graves' hyperthyroidism and ophthalmopathy. V dropped 7 bases and J dropped 3 bases, with 16 bases sitting between them. CDR3 length: 15 residues. It was RNA transcripts that yielded the amplified TCR beta CDR3 regions. During a first-round RT-PCR of the TCR CDR3, the HTBI primer set was used. TCRdb reprocessed the multiplex PCR reads with MiXCR, giving one entry per CDR3 protein. The sample records 350,000 or so distinct CDR3 sequences, about 17% being singletons. General study points: Researchers found most expanded thyroid clonotypes above 0.001 in blood as well.

Participants, patients aged 18 to 65, had newly diagnosed hyperthyroidism with a duration under 2 months. The rearrangement links TRBV12-3 or TRBV12-4 to TRBJ1-5; D is undetermined. This sequence was found in a woman in her thirties with Graves' hyperthyroidism that later progressed to Graves' ophthalmopathy. Sequencing was carried out using blood. The CDR3 nucleotides are TGTGCCAGCATCACCCTGGGCGCCTCCAATCAGCCCCAGCATTTT. This sequence encodes CASITLGASNQPQHF.